This TCR beta chain was observed in a study of OX40 agonist ivuxolimab in advanced cancers. At the level of the whole study: Ivuxolimab, which targeted the costimulatory receptor OX40 (CD134), was an agonistic, fully human IgG2 monoclonal antibody. Intravenous ivuxolimab was administered to patients every 2 weeks at six dose levels: 0.01, 0.1, 0.3, 1.5, 3 and 10 mg/kg. Of the roughly 50 dose-escalation patients, hepatocellular carcinoma was present in some 19, melanoma in approximately 15, renal cell carcinoma in 9 and head and neck cancer in 9. In the dose-escalation cohort, approximately 82% of patients were male, and the mean age was around 65 years with a range of about 23 to 79. Prior anti-PD-1, anti-PD-L1 or anti-CTLA-4 therapy was permitted, and checkpoint inhibitors had been received by roughly 42% of dose-escalation patients. Partial responses occurred in three dose-escalation patients: two with cutaneous melanoma and one with hepatocellular carcinoma. Peripheral TCRbeta sequencing aimed to test whether ivuxolimab altered TCR sequence diversity and caused clonal T-cell expansion. The paper reports the monotherapy dose-escalation portion (N of about 47 patients) of the phase I ivuxolimab trial. Study-wide conclusions, independent of this receptor: After ivuxolimab, CD8+ T cells had more expanded clones than CD4+ T cells on average. The antigen specificity of the clonally expanded peripheral T cells was not determined. In the 0.1-3.0 mg/kg groups, partial responders were among the patients with the lowest normalized peripheral clonal expansion, particularly in CD8+ T cells. At doses from 0.1 to 3.0 mg/kg, clonal expansion was seen in both CD4+ and CD8+ blood T cells between baseline and week 6. Low levels of normalized T-cell clonal expansion were also seen in some patients who did not respond.

In this sample, this clone turned up once. It has no known antigen specificity. The sample holds no much larger clone one base away, and base qualities are not on file. Patients with autoimmune disease history or receiving systemic immunosuppression were excluded from the trial. Peripheral blood for TCR sequencing was collected from all dose cohorts at baseline, on cycle 4 day 1, and on cycle 7 day 1. Samples were obtained from an open-label, multicenter, first-in-human phase I dose-escalation trial of ivuxolimab. Adults with locally advanced or metastatic melanoma, renal cell, hepatocellular, or head and neck squamous cell carcinoma were enrolled in the trial. Before TCR sequencing, CD4+ and CD8+ T cells were separately sorted from peripheral blood. To sequence the TCRbeta CDR3 region, genomic DNA was isolated from the sorted cells. The immunoSEQ Assay was used to sequence the TCRbeta CDR3 regions. TCRdb's version of the immuneACCESS table is confined to in-frame rearrangements and falls short of the full clone set. An unresolved V gene accounts for under half of the shortfall where checked; the remainder is of unknown origin. The table for this sample lists 60,000 to 75,000 clones; roughly 84% of them were counted only once. The ten largest clones take up roughly 30% of the sample.

This clonotype was obtained from an adult with an advanced solid tumor such as melanoma, head and neck, liver or kidney cancer. The specimen was CD4+ or CD8+ T cells sorted from blood, collected in a trial of the OX40 agonist ivuxolimab.

The CDR3 protein sequence reads: CASSLALRTGNIEAFF. The sequenced DNA: TGTGCCAGCAGCTTAGCGCTGCGGACAGGGAATATTGAAGCTTTCTTT. The chain joins TRBV7-2 to TRBJ1-1, with 8 junctional bases fitting TRBD1. V is cut back by 0 bases and J by 7 bases, with 10 bases in the junction unmatched. Taken from the germline V gene, the CDR1 and CDR2 loops are SGHTA and FQGNSA. Taken from cysteine to phenylalanine, the CDR3 has 16 residues. Only the CDR3 region is kept as DNA, spanning 48 bases read in frame from base 1.